In its sample, the clone carrying this T cell receptor beta chain was seen many times. Its target is not known. Germline CDR1 DFQATT, CDR2 SNEGSKA (reference sequence). CDR3 length: 12 amino acids. This entry comes from a study of T cells in Graves' hyperthyroidism and ophthalmopathy. Out of approximately 9.9 ml of fresh peripheral blood came the PBMCs. TCR beta CDR3 regions were amplified from RNA. In the first-round RT-PCR of the TCR CDR3, the HTBI primer set was used. TCRdb called the multiplex PCR reads again in MiXCR, with one record for every CDR3 protein. The sample has about 280,000 distinct CDR3 sequences, about 25% seen once. Study findings and constraints: It was a median approximately six months before onset that the model predicted ophthalmopathy. A 13 V-J model separated ophthalmopathy from stable hyperthyroidism.

This chain uses TRBV20-1 with TRBJ2-2; the match to TRBD2 covers 8 bases. Specimen: blood. This receptor was taken from a man aged 35 to 55 with Graves' hyperthyroidism that later progressed to Graves' ophthalmopathy. The CDR3 loop is CSAGGGFGELFF. In DNA, the CDR3 is TGCAGCGCGGGGGGAGGGTTCGGGGAGCTGTTTTTT.